These T cell receptor beta chains were read from a single sample in a study of metastatic and nonmetastatic thyroid tumors. TCRdb reanalyzed the PCR reads with MiXCR. Among approximately 25,000 clones listed, roughly 15% were seen once. The specimen was blood. These receptors originate from a male donor with papillary thyroid cancer or a benign thyroid nodule (not recorded which). Some clones in this sample may be carry-over from other donors' samples. CDR3s include the opening cysteine and the closing phenylalanine or tryptophan. Each record gives: V gene, J gene, CDR3 protein.

>TRBV5-5|TRBJ1-6
CSSSLYVGSPLHF
>TRBV15|TRBJ1-5
CATSRGGLNQPQHF
>TRBV6-1|TRBJ2-5
CASRRTRQQETQYF
>TRBV6-1|TRBJ2-7
CASSYGVEQYF
>TRBV7-9|TRBJ1-5
CASSLEAHIQHF
>TRBV5-1|TRBJ2-3
CASSFAVAGGLQTQYF
>TRBV6-1|TRBJ2-6
CASSLVSGANFLTF
>TRBV12-3/TRBV12-4|TRBJ2-3
CASSADRSTDTQYF
>TRBV11-2|TRBJ1-4
CASSLETPWEKLFF
>TRBV2|TRBJ1-2
CASSCANYGYTF
>TRBV5-4|TRBJ1-2
CAGSLTGATNYGYTF
>TRBV2|TRBJ2-1
CASRGLAIDNEQFF
>TRBV6-5|TRBJ2-5
CASSYHPRTGLGYQETQYF
>TRBV20-1|TRBJ1-3
CSASGGTRGDGDTIYF
>TRBV12-3/TRBV12-4|TRBJ2-1
CASRPGTGTNEQFF
>TRBV19|TRBJ2-5
CASSRGLADQETQYF
>TRBV5-5|TRBJ1-6
CARSLDVGSPLHF
>TRBV6-1|TRBJ1-3
CASSETMDAGNTIYF
>TRBV6-6|TRBJ2-3
CASSYGDESTDTQYF
>TRBV5-1|TRBJ2-3
CASSFGQGGVDTQYF
>TRBV30|TRBJ2-2
CALGGTAGTGELFF
>TRBV7-2|TRBJ2-7
CASRDTPSSYEQYF
>TRBV4-1|TRBJ1-5
CASSQESGAGWSQHF
>TRBV7-3|TRBJ2-7
CASSLDSPYEQYF
>TRBV5-1|TRBJ1-2
CASSLETGYGYTF
>TRBV7-3|TRBJ2-1
CASSWLAGATYNEQFF
>TRBV7-9|TRBJ2-7
CASSLAQGKQYF
>TRBV6-4|TRBJ2-2
CASSKGLPGELFF
>TRBV4-1|TRBJ1-2
CASSRAGLRGYTF
>TRBV5-1|TRBJ2-5
CASSLTSGRQETQYF
>TRBV6-5|TRBJ2-7
CASSYSQGQQYF
>TRBV6-1|TRBJ1-6
CAISRGQVNSPLHF
>TRBV7-9|TRBJ2-3
CASSLVRDTQYF
>TRBV18|TRBJ2-2
CASSPLQANTGELFF
>TRBV18|TRBJ2-2
CASSPISNGGELFF
>TRBV10-1|TRBJ2-3
CASSDGLWGWSADTQYF
>TRBV19|TRBJ2-3
CASSIISGFPDTQYF
>TRBV20-1|TRBJ1-2
CSARDEEGAYGYTF
>TRBV6-1|TRBJ1-2
CASNPRSGGYTF
>TRBV7-3|TRBJ2-7
CASSSTTGFSSVQYF
>TRBV7-8|TRBJ2-1
CASITGTSGIGEQFF
>TRBV19|TRBJ2-1
CASSRLAGGINEQFF
>TRBV9|TRBJ2-3
CASSGGSTDTQYF
>TRBV14|TRBJ1-2
CASSQDAGGIYGYTF
>TRBV6-1|TRBJ2-1
CAGEVRVGEQFF
>TRBV20-1|TRBJ2-7
CSAKGIAEISYEQYF
>TRBV4-1|TRBJ2-7
CASSLSGSGTAGEQYF
>TRBV28|TRBJ2-7
CASRPGPDYEQYF
>TRBV6-1|TRBJ1-1
CASSASWNTEAFF
>TRBV6-1|TRBJ2-7
CASSKHYSYEQYF